What follows is one T cell receptor (beta chain) and its context. Its antigen is not known. The J segment lost 5 bases and the V segment lost 4 bases, leaving 8 bases of the junction unmatched. This CDR3 spans 15 amino acids. Germline V lookup: CDR1 SGHRS, CDR2 YFSETQ. The data derive from a study of cytomegalovirus exposure and HLA in healthy donors. Notes on the study in general: Later, an analysis found that common viral pathogens appeared to be linked with several of the most significant clusters.

Primers for the PCR totalled 60 Vbeta and 13 Jbeta. The method was immunoSEQ multiplex PCR; TCRdb's version includes in-frame clones alone and lacks a portion of them. The sample includes about 150,000 clones, roughly 80% of them seen just once. The sample was PBMCs. This TCR came from a woman aged 40 to 49 in good health and CMV-seronegative. V gene TRBV5-1 combines with J gene TRBJ2-5, with 10 bases matching TRBD2. CDR3 nucleotides: TGCGCCAGCAGCCCCGAGCGGGGGGGCAGGGAGACCCAGTACTTC. Translating it yields CASSPERGGRETQYF.